This T cell receptor beta chain was identified in a study of post-analysis software for immune sequencing data. Turning to the study itself: The disease courses spanned relapsing-remitting, secondary progressive and progressive-relapsing forms of multiple sclerosis.

TCR beta cDNA libraries had unique molecular identifiers. TCRdb reprocessed the PCR reads via MiXCR and lists one record per CDR3 protein. In the table there are approximately 360,000 distinct CDR3 sequences, around 37% of which are singletons. General study findings and limits: Normalized Chao1 diversity in multiple sclerosis patients fell significantly below that of controls.

With respect to this clonotype: Antigen unknown.

The sample consisted of blood. This clonotype was sampled from a girl aged 5 to 17 with multiple sclerosis.

In nucleotides, the CDR3 is TGTGCCAGCAGCACACTAGGGCCGGACGAGCAGTACTTC. This translates into CASSTLGPDEQYF. This chain joins TRBV28 and TRBJ2-5; D is perhaps TRBD2 (5 bases). The J call may be incorrect, as the DNA end agrees better with TRBJ2-7. This CDR3 region has 13 residues. The germline CDR1 and CDR2 sequences are MDHEN and SYDVKM.